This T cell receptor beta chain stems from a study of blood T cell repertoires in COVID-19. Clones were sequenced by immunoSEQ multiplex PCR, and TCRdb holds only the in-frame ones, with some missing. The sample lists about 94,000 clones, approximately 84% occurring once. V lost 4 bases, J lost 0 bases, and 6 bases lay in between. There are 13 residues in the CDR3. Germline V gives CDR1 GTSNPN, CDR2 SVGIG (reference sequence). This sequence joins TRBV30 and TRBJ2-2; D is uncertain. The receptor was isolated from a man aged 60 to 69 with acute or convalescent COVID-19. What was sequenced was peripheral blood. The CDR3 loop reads CAWTETNTGELFF. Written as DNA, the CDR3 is TGTGCCTGGACAGAAACGAACACCGGGGAGCTGTTTTTT. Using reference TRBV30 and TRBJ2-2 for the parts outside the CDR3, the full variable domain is SQTIHQWPATLVQPVGSPLSLECTVEGTSNPNLYWYRQAAGRGLQLLFYSVGIGQISSEVPQNLSASRPQDRQFILSSKKLLLSDSGFYLCAWTETNTGELFFGEGSRLTVL.